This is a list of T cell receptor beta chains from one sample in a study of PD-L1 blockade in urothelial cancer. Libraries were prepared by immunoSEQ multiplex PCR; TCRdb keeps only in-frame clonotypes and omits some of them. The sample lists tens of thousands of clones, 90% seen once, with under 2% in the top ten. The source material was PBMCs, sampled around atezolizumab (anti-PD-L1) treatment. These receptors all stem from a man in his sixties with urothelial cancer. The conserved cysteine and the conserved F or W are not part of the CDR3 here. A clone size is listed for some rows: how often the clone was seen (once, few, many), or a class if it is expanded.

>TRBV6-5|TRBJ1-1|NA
ASSPPAGLSQAF
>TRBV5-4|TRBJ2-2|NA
ASSLQGTGELF
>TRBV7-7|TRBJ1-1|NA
ASSLTLNTEAF
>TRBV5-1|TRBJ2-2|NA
ASSGLAGANGELF
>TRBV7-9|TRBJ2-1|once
ASSLENQQF
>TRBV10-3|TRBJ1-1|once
AIRTGTSNTEAF
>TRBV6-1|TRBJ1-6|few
ASSDPTGISPLH
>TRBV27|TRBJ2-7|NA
ASRRDWASYEQY
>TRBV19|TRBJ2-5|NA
ASSTDRGRLGETQY
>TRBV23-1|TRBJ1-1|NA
ASAHPDRGQTEAF
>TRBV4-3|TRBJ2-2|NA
ASSHLPSGGTTGELF
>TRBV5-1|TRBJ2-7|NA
ASSLVGTGGFSYEQY
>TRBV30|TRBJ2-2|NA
AWIWRDGTGELF
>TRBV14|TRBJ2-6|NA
ASSHGQGREGGANVLT
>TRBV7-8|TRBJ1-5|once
ASSPQGAAGNQPQH
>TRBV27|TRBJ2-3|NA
ASRRDYLTDTQY
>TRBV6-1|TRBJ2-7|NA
ASSEVQGVGYEQY
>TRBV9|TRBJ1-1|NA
ASSVGGTSLEAF
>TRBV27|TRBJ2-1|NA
ASSRLAGYEQF
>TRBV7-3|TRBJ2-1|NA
ASSLRGVNEQF
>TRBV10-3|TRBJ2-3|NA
AISWTSGGKTDTQY
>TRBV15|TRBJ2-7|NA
ATSRDRGYEQY
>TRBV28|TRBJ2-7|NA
ASSFRFASGRSSSYEQY
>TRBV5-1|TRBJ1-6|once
ASGTADNSPLH
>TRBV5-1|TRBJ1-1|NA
ASSLVWGGGTEAF
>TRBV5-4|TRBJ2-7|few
ASSFAGGPEQY
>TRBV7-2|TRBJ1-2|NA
ASSKDGGLNYGYT
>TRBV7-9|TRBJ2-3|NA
ASSYRRTDTQY
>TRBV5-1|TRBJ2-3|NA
ASSLAGGGADTQY
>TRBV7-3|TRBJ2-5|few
ASSDRGRAQETQY
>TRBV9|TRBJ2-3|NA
ASSDPGGTDTQY
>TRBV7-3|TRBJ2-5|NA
ASSPGLAGETQY
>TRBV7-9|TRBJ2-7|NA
ASSPAGFQSNYEQY
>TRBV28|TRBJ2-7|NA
ASSLIGTVNYEQY
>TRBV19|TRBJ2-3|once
ASSIGRQGGDTQY
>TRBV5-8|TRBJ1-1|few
ASSFGHRNTEAF
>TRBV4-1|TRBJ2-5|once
ASSQAASRGSETQY
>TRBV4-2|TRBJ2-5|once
ASSRGGIAPQVAQY
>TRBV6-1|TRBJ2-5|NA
ASSEEPGQGGETQY
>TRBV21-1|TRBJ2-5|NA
ASSTKSPGTQY
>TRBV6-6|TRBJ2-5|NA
ASSFGTGLAGGQY
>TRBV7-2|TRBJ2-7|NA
ASSSADRSGEQY
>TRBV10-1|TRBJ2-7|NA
ASSEQGTYEQY
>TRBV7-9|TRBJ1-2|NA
ASSLDWGAERYT
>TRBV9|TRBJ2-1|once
ASSGTSASYNEQF
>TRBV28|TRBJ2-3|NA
ASSLSWAGDTQY
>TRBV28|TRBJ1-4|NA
ASSLQGLRHEKLF
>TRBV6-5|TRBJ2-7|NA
ASSKVRSYEQY
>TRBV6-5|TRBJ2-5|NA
ASRGPGGLETQY
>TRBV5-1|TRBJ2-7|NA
ASSLAGGRSSYEQY
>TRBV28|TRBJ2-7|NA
ALGGVYEQY
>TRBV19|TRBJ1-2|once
ASELTSGGRSIDGYT
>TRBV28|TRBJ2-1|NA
ASRLGTSGSYNEQF
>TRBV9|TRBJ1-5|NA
ASSGGTALEPQH
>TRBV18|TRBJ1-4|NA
ASSPRQGQGEKLF
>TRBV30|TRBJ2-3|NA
AWSATPTGGTDTQY